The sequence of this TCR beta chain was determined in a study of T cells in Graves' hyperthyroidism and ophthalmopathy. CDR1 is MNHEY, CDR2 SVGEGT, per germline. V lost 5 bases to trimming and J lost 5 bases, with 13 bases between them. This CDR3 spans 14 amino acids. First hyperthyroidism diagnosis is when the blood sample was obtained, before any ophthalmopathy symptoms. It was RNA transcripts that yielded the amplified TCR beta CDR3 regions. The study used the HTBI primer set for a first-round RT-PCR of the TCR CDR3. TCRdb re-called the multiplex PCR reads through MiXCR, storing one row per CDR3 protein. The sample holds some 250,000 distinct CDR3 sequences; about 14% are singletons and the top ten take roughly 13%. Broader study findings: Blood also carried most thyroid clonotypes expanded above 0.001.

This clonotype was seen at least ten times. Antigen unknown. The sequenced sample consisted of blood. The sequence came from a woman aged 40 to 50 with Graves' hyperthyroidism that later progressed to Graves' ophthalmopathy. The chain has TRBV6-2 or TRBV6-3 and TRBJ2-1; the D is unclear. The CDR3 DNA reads TGTGCCAGCAGTCGCGGAGAATGGCACAATGAGCAGTTCTTC. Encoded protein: CASSRGEWHNEQFF.